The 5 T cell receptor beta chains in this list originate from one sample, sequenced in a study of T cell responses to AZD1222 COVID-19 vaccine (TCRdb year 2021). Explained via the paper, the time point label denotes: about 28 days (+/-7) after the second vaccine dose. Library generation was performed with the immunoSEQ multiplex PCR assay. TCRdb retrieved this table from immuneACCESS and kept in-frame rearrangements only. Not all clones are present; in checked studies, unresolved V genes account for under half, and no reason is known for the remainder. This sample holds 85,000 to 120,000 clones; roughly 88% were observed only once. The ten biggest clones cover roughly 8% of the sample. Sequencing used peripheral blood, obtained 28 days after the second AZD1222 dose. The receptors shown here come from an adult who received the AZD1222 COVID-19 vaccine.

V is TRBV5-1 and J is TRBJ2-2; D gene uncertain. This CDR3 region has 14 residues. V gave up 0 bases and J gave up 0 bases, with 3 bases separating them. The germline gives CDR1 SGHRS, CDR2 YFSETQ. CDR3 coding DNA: TGCGCCAGCAGCTTGGGGCCGAACACCGGGGAGCTGTTTTTT. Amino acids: CASSLGPNTGELFF.

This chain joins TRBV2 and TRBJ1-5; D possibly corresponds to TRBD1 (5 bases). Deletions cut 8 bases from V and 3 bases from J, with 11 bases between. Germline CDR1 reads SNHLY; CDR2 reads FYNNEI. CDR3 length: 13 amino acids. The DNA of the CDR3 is TGTGCCAGCCTATTTGGGGCCAATCAGCCCCAGCATTTT. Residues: CASLFGANQPQHF.

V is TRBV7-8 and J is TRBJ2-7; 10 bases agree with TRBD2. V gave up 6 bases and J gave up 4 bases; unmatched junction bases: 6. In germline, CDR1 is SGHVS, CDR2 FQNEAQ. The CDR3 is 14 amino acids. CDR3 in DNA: TGTGCCAGCAGTAGTAGCGGGGGGACTTACGAGCAGTACTTC. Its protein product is CASSSSGGTYEQYF.

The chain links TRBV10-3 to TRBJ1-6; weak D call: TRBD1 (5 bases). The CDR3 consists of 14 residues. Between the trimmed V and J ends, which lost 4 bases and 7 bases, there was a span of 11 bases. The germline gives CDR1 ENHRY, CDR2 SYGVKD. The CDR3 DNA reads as TGTGCCATCAGTGGGGGTGGGGGGAATTCACCCCTCCACTTT. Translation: CAISGGGGNSPLHF.

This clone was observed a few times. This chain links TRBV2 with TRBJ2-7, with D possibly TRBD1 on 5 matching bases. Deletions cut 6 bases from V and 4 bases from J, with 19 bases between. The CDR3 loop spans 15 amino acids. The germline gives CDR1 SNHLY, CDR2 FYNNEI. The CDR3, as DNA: TGTGCCAGCAGCGACCCCAGGGAAATGGAGTACGAGCAGTACTTC. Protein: CASSDPREMEYEQYF.